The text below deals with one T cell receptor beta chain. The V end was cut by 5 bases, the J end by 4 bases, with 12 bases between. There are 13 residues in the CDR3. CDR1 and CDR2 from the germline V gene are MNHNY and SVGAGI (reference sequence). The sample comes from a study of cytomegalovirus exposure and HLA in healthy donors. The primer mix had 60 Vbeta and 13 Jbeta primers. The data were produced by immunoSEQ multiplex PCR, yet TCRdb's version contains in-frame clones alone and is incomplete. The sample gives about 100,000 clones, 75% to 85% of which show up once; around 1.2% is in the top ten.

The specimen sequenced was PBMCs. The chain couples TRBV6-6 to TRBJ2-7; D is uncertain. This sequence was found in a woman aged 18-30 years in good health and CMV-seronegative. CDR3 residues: CASSPQARYEQYF. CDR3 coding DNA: TGTGCCAGCAGTCCCCAGGCCAGATACGAGCAGTACTTC.